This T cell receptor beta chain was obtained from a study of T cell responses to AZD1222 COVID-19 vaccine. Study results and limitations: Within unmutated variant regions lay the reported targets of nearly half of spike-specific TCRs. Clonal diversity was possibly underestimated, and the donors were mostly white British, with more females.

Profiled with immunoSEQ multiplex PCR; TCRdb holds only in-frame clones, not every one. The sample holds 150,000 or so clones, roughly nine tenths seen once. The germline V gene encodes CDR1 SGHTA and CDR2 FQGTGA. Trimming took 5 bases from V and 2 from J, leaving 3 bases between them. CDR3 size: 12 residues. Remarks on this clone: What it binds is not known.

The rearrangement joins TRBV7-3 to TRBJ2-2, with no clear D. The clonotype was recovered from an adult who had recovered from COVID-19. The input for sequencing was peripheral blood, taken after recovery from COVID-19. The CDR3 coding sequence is TGTGCCAGCAGCACCAACACCGGGGAGCTGTTTTTT. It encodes CASSTNTGELFF.